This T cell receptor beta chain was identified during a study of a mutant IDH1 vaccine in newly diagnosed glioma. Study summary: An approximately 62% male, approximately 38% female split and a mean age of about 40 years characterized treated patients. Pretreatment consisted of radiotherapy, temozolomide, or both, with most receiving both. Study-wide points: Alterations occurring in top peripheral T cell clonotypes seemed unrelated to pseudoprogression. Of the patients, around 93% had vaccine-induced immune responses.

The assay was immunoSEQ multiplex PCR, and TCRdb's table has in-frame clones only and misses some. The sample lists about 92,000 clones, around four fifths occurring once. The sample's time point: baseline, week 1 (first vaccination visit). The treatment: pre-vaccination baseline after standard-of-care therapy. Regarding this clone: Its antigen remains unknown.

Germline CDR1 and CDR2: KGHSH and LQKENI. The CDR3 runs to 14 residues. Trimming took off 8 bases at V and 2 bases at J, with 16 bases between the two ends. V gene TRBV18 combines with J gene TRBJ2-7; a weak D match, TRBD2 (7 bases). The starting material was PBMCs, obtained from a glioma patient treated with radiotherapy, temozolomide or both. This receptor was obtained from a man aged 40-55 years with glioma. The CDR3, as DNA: TGTGCCAGCACTAGAGGGGGAGGGACCTACGAGCAGTACTTC. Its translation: CASTRGGGTYEQYF.